The 19 T cell receptor beta chains below come from one sample, sequenced in a study of T cell changes during pregnancy in multiple sclerosis. The table came from immunoSEQ multiplex PCR; TCRdb's copy has only in-frame clones and leaves some out. The sample consists of about 87,000 clones, around 95% of them appearing once. Sequenced material: peripheral blood, taken in the third trimester of pregnancy. All receptors derive from a female donor in good health, enrolled as a control in a pregnancy study.

This chain joins TRBV28 and TRBJ2-2; a weak D match, TRBD1 (5 bases). The CDR3 loop spans 16 amino acids. V dropped 7 bases and J dropped 2 bases, with 17 bases sitting between them. Germline CDR1 and CDR2: MDHEN and SYDVKM. As DNA, the CDR3 is TGTGCCAGCACCCCTCCGTTTGGACAAAACACCGGGGAGCTGTTTTTT. Its translation: CASTPPFGQNTGELFF. Full variable domain (remainder filled in from reference TRBV28 and TRBJ2-2): DVKVTQSSRYLVKRTGEKVFLECVQDMDHENMFWYRQDPGLGLRLIYFSYDVKMKEKGDIPEGYSVSREKKERFSLILESASTNQTSMYLCASTPPFGQNTGELFFGEGSRLTVL.

This clone occurred once. J is TRBJ2-5 and V is TRBV6-6; 10 nucleotides match TRBD1. Germline V gene sequence: CDR1 MNHNY, CDR2 SVGAGI (reference sequence). The ends lost 0 bases at V and 5 bases at J; junction bases unmatched: 6. CDR3 length equals 16 residues. The CDR3 reads CASSYSPGQGPETQYF. CDR3 bases: TGTGCCAGCAGTTACTCGCCGGGACAGGGGCCGGAGACCCAGTACTTC.

The rearrangement uses TRBV29-1 and TRBJ1-1; no clear D. The germline V and J ends were trimmed by 3 bases and 0 bases, with 11 bases remaining between them. The CDR3 sequence is 14 residues long. CDR1 is SQVTM, CDR2 ANQGSEA, per germline. CDR3 in amino acids: CSVERNVLNTEAFF. For the CDR3, the DNA is TGCAGCGTTGAGAGGAACGTATTGAACACTGAAGCTTTCTTT.

J is TRBJ2-7 and V is TRBV28; a possible D gene is TRBD1 (6 bases). The CDR3 runs 17 residues. V shed 3 bases and J shed 4 bases, with 22 bases lying between them. Germline assignment: CDR1 MDHEN and CDR2 SYDVKM. CDR3 protein: CASSFNRLFRTAYEQYF. CDR3 bases: TGTGCCAGCAGTTTTAACCGTCTTTTTAGGACAGCGTACGAGCAGTACTTC.

This chain joins TRBV5-1 and TRBJ2-7; TRBD2 aligns across 10 bases. CDR3 length: 14 amino acids. Unmatched junction bases numbered 2, after V lost 3 bases and J lost 2 bases. The germline V gene encodes CDR1 SGHRS and CDR2 YFSETQ. The CDR3 is CASSWTSGPYEQYF. In DNA, the CDR3 is TGCGCCAGCAGCTGGACTAGCGGACCCTACGAGCAGTACTTC. The full variable domain, in which reference TRBV5-1 and TRBJ2-7 provide the parts outside the CDR3, is KAGVTQTPRYLIKTRGQQVTLSCSPISGHRSVSWYQQTPGQGLQFLFEYFSETQRNKGNFPGRFSGRQFSNSRSEMNVSTLELGDSALYLCASSWTSGPYEQYFGPGTRLTVT.

In this sample, this clone turned up once. The chain has TRBV27 and TRBJ2-1, with 7 bases aligning to TRBD1. The trim removed 5 bases at V and 9 bases at J, leaving 4 bases unmatched. The CDR3 totals 12 residues. Looked up from germline, CDR1 is MNHEY and CDR2 is SMNVEV (reference sequence). The CDR3: CASSLRGSEQFF. Written as DNA, the CDR3 is TGTGCCAGCAGTCTCAGGGGGAGTGAGCAGTTCTTC.

The chain joins TRBV27 to TRBJ2-1, with TRBD1 as a possible D gene (5 bases). Germline V lookup: CDR1 MNHEY, CDR2 SMNVEV (reference sequence). Trimming removed 10 bases from V and 3 bases from J, with 13 bases in between. This CDR3 region has 13 residues. As DNA, the CDR3 is TGTGCCACCCAGAGGACATACTACAATGAGCAGTTCTTC. Translated, it gives CATQRTYYNEQFF.

The chain employs TRBV11-3 and TRBJ2-1; 9 bases fit TRBD1. This CDR3 is 14 amino acids long. The V segment lost 6 bases and the J segment 8 bases; nucleotides outside the gene matches: 8. Germline CDR1 SGHNT, CDR2 YENEEA. The chain's CDR3 is CASSLRQGDYEQFF. Written as DNA, the CDR3 is TGTGCCAGCAGTTTGAGACAGGGGGACTATGAGCAGTTCTTC.

The rearrangement joins TRBV5-1 to TRBJ1-5, with 7 bases fitting TRBD1. Germline V lookup: CDR1 SGHRS, CDR2 YFSETQ. Losses at the gene ends were 4 bases for V and 3 bases for J; bases not matched to a gene: 4. The CDR3 length is 14 residues. The CDR3 is CASSIDRDNQPQHF. The CDR3 nucleotides read TGCGCCAGCAGCATTGACAGGGACAATCAGCCCCAGCATTTT.

This rearrangement joins TRBV2 to TRBJ2-7, with 8 bases that match TRBD2. J was trimmed by 3 bases and V by 0 bases; bases with no gene match: 4. The CDR3 is 15 residues long. Per the germline V gene, CDR1 is SNHLY and CDR2 is FYNNEI. The CDR3, as DNA: TGTGCCAGCAGTGAAGCGGTGCTAGCGGGCTACGAGCAGTACTTC. Encoded protein: CASSEAVLAGYEQYF.

A single count supports this clone. In DNA, the CDR3 is TGTGCCAGCAGCCCAGACAGGGTGAGCCCCCAAGAGACCCAGTACTTC. It encodes CASSPDRVSPQETQYF. This rearrangement joins TRBV7-6 to TRBJ2-5; 7 bases are shared with TRBD1. The CDR3 covers 16 residues. The V gene's germline CDR1 is SGHVS and CDR2 FNYEAQ. The ends lost 5 bases at V and 1 base at J; junction bases unmatched: 10.

The chain carries TRBV6-4 and TRBJ2-2; 10 bases are shared with TRBD2. This CDR3 contains 14 residues. The V gene's germline CDR1 is MRHNA and CDR2 SNTAGT. Unmatched junction bases numbered 1, after V lost 3 bases and J lost 6 bases. CDR3 in amino acids: CASSEAGGAGELFF. CDR3 sequence (DNA): TGTGCCAGCAGTGAAGCGGGAGGGGCCGGGGAGCTGTTTTTT.

This chain links TRBV15 with TRBJ1-5; 10 bases map to TRBD1. There are 16 residues in the CDR3. Germline values: CDR1 LNHNV, CDR2 YYDKDF (reference sequence). The V segment lost 3 bases and the J segment 4 bases; nucleotides outside the gene matches: 6. The CDR3 DNA is TGTGCCACCAGCAGCCGCGGGACAGGGGAGAATCAGCCCCAGCATTTT. Protein: CATSSRGTGENQPQHF.

This chain joins TRBV28 and TRBJ2-1; 8 bases map to TRBD2. Germline V gives CDR1 MDHEN, CDR2 SYDVKM. V lost 3 bases and J lost 1; bases outside the gene matches: 11. The CDR3 sequence is 18 residues long. The DNA of the CDR3 is TGTGCCAGCAGTTTTTTCAGCGGGAGCCCCGGGTCCTACAATGAGCAGTTCTTC. It yields the protein CASSFFSGSPGSYNEQFF.

The chain combines TRBV5-6 with TRBJ1-4; TRBD1 aligns across 7 bases. With 3 bases clipped from V and 4 bases from J, the junction kept 9 bases outside the gene matches. From germline, CDR1 is SGHDT and CDR2 YYEEEE. The CDR3 consists of 16 residues. The CDR3 reads CASSSGQPARNEKLFF. The CDR3, as DNA: TGTGCCAGCAGCTCGGGACAGCCCGCCCGTAATGAAAAACTGTTTTTT.

This rearrangement joins TRBV7-8 to TRBJ2-7, with 8 positions matching TRBD2. After removal of 5 bases from V and 4 bases from J, the junction contained 10 bases not matched to a gene. This CDR3 spans 15 amino acids. Germline V gives CDR1 SGHVS, CDR2 FQNEAQ. The chain's CDR3 is CASSHPGLGRYEQYF. The CDR3 nucleotides read TGTGCCAGCAGCCATCCGGGACTAGGGAGGTACGAGCAGTACTTC.

DNA for the CDR3: TGCGCCAGCAGCTCGGGACTGTACCAAGAGACCCAGTACTTC. Translating gives CASSSGLYQETQYF. The V and J genes are TRBV5-1 and TRBJ2-5; tentatively, D is TRBD2 (6 bases). The germline V and J ends were trimmed by 3 bases and 0 bases, with 9 bases remaining between them. Germline values: CDR1 SGHRS, CDR2 YFSETQ. This CDR3 has 14 amino acids.

This sequence joins TRBV27 and TRBJ2-1; D is possibly TRBD1 (6 bases). With 8 bases removed from V and 0 bases from J, the gap between germline ends came to 8 bases. Germline CDR1 is MNHEY and CDR2 is SMNVEV (reference sequence). This CDR3 is built from 13 residues. The CDR3 loop reads CASSDSSYNEQFF. The CDR3 region has the DNA TGTGCCAGCTCGGACAGCTCCTACAATGAGCAGTTCTTC.

The V call is TRBV6-1, the J call TRBJ1-2; no clear D. V gave up 2 bases and J gave up 2 bases, with 6 bases separating them. The CDR3 has 13 amino acids. From germline, CDR1 is MNHNS and CDR2 SASEGT. For the CDR3, the DNA is TGTGCCAGCAGTGAATGGGAGAACTATGGCTACACCTTC. It encodes CASSEWENYGYTF.